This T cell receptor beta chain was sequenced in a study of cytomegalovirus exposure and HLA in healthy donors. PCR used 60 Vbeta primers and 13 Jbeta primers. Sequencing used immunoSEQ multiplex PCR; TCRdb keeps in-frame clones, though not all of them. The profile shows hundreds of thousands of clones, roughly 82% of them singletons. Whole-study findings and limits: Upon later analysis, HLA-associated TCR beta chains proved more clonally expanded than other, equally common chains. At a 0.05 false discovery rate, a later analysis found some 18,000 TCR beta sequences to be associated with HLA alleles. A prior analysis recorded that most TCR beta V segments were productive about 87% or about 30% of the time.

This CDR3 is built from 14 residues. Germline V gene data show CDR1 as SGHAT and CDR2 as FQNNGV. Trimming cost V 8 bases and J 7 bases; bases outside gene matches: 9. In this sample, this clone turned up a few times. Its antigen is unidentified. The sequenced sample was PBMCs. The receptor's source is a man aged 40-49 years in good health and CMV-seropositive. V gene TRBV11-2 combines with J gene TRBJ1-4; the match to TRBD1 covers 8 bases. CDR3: CASGRQGWSEKLFF. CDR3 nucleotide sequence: TGTGCCAGCGGACGACAGGGGTGGTCTGAAAAACTGTTTTTT.